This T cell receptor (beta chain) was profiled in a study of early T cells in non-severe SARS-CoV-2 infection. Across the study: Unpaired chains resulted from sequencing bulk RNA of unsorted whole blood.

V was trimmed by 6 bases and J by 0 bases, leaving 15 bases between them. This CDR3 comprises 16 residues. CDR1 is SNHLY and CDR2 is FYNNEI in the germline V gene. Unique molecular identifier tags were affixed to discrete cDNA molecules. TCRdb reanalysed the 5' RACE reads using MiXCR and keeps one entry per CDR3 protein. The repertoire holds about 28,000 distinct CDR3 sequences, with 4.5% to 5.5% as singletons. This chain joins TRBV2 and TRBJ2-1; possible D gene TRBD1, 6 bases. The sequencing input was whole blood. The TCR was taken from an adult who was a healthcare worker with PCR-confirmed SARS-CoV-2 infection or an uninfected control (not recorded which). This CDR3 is CASSARGSSSYNEQFF. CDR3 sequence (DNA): TGTGCCAGCAGCGCAAGGGGGTCAAGCTCCTACAATGAGCAGTTCTTC.